The 16 T cell receptor beta chains listed next were all sequenced from one sample in a study of cytomegalovirus exposure and HLA in healthy donors. With 60 Vbeta and 13 Jbeta primers, the PCR was carried out. Only in-frame clones appear in the TCRdb table, and some are missing; sequencing was by immunoSEQ multiplex PCR. The listing records about 200,000 clones. Material for sequencing was PBMCs. The receptors come from a boy younger than 18 in good health and CMV-seronegative.

The chain is built from TRBV4-2 and TRBJ1-6; D is perhaps TRBD1 (5 bases). Germline loops: CDR1 LGHNA, CDR2 YNFKEQ. The CDR3 totals 16 residues. Trimming shortened V by 4 bases and J by 0 bases, and 10 bases separated the two germline ends. The CDR3 nucleotides are TGTGCCAGCAGCCCACCAGGGCTCTCCTATAATTCACCCCTCCACTTT. This sequence encodes CASSPPGLSYNSPLHF.

This sequence joins TRBV19 and TRBJ1-4; D not resolved. CDR3 length: 15 amino acids. Trimming took off 8 bases at V and 3 bases at J, with 16 bases between the two ends. Looked up from germline, CDR1 is LNHDA and CDR2 is SQIVND (reference sequence). The CDR3 protein is CASGRLRMPNEKLFF. The CDR3 DNA reads TGTGCCAGTGGGAGACTGCGAATGCCTAATGAAAAACTGTTTTTT.

This chain connects TRBV5-1 to TRBJ2-5; the D is unclear. The ends were cut back, 7 bases at V and 5 bases at J, with 9 bases in the middle. This CDR3 is 11 amino acids long. Germline V gene data show CDR1 as SGHRS and CDR2 as YFSETQ. DNA of the CDR3: TGCGCCAGCCGCGAGGAGGAGACCCAGTACTTC. This encodes CASREEETQYF.

This chain connects TRBV30 to TRBJ1-5; D is ambiguous. The ends were cut back, 2 bases at V and 7 bases at J, with 15 bases in the middle. The V gene's germline CDR1 is GTSNPN and CDR2 SVGIG (reference sequence). This CDR3 contains 14 residues. The CDR3 spells CAWSRGLGDQPQHF. The DNA of the CDR3 is TGTGCCTGGAGTCGGGGTCTCGGCGACCAGCCCCAGCATTTT.

The chain recombines TRBV5-6 with TRBJ1-6; TRBD1 matches 10 bases. This CDR3 has 15 amino acids. The germline V gene encodes CDR1 SGHDT and CDR2 YYEEEE. V lost 3 bases, J lost 14 bases, and 11 bases stayed unmatched. This CDR3 is CASSSLGTGDLTLHF. CDR3 nucleotides: TGTGCCAGCAGCTCACTCGGGACAGGGGACCTCACCCTCCACTTT.

V and J are TRBV7-9 and TRBJ1-4, with D perhaps TRBD1 (5 bases). Trimming left V 6 bases short and J 6 bases short, with 14 bases between. The CDR3 has 14 residues. Germline V gene sequence: CDR1 SEHNR, CDR2 FQNEAQ (reference sequence). This CDR3 reads CASRDLGPDEKLFF. The CDR3 bases are TGTGCCAGCAGAGACCTGGGGCCAGATGAAAAACTGTTTTTT.

The chain couples TRBV6-1 to TRBJ2-5, with D perhaps TRBD2 (6 bases). Per germline, CDR1 MNHNS and CDR2 SASEGT. Trimming left V 4 bases short and J 1 base short, with 10 bases between. The CDR3 totals 14 residues. The CDR3 nucleotides read TGTGCCAGCAGTGTTCAGGGAGGCCAAGAGACCCAGTACTTC. This gives the protein CASSVQGGQETQYF.

The chain carries TRBV5-1 and TRBJ2-7; TRBD1 agrees at 7 bases. Trimming took 4 bases from V and 3 from J; bases not matched to a gene: 19. The CDR3 runs to 18 residues. Germline CDR1 reads SGHRS; CDR2 reads YFSETQ. The CDR3 protein is CASSPEDLQGKNLYEQYF. Here the CDR3 DNA reads TGCGCCAGCAGCCCGGAGGACCTACAGGGGAAAAATCTCTACGAGCAGTACTTC.

The V call is TRBV5-1, the J call TRBJ2-1; D may be TRBD2 (5 bases). Germline V gives CDR1 SGHRS, CDR2 YFSETQ. The germline V and J ends were trimmed by 4 bases and 0 bases, with 8 bases remaining between them. The CDR3 loop spans 14 amino acids. Here the CDR3 reads CASSQRSSYNEQFF. The CDR3 bases are TGCGCCAGCAGCCAGCGGAGCTCCTACAATGAGCAGTTCTTC.

The rearrangement joins TRBV7-2 to TRBJ1-2; D is perhaps TRBD1 (5 bases). The CDR3 runs to 14 residues. The V end was cut by 5 bases, the J end by 8 bases, with 18 bases between. The germline gives CDR1 SGHTA, CDR2 FQGNSA. The CDR3 loop is CASSGLVGLGGYTF. Written as DNA, the CDR3 is TGTGCCAGCAGCGGATTAGTGGGGCTAGGGGGCTACACCTTC.

The J gene is TRBJ1-4, the V gene TRBV28; TRBD1 might be the D (5 bases). The V end lost 1 base, the J end lost 10 bases, and 16 bases lay between the germline ends. The germline CDR1 and CDR2 sequences are MDHEN and SYDVKM. This CDR3 is 15 amino acids long. CDR3: CASSLLGEAGGKLFF. The CDR3 region has the DNA TGTGCCAGCAGTTTATTGGGGGAGGCTGGGGGAAAACTGTTTTTT.

The chain is built from TRBV7-8 and TRBJ1-1, with D maybe TRBD1 (5 bases). There are 13 residues in the CDR3. Looked up from germline, CDR1 is SGHVS and CDR2 is FQNEAQ. The V gene lost 4 bases and the J gene lost 5 bases, with 11 bases spanning the gap. The CDR3: CASSSGKGTEAFF. CDR3 sequence (DNA): TGTGCCAGCAGCTCCGGTAAGGGGACTGAAGCTTTCTTT.

The chain combines TRBV7-3 with TRBJ1-6; D possibly corresponds to TRBD1 (6 bases). The ends were cut back, 5 bases at V and 11 bases at J, with 19 bases in the middle. Germline V gene data show CDR1 as SGHTA and CDR2 as FQGTGA. This CDR3 has 15 residues. CDR3 sequence reads: CASSLLGGGGTPLHF. The CDR3 DNA reads as TGTGCCAGCAGCCTTTTGGGGGGCGGGGGCACACCCCTCCACTTT.

The chain employs TRBV6-5 and TRBJ1-2; 12 bases map to TRBD1. V shed 5 bases and J 8 bases; nucleotides not matched to a gene: 6. In germline, CDR1 is MNHEY, CDR2 SVGAGI. This CDR3 comprises 14 residues. Here the CDR3 reads CASSGGQGARGYTF. CDR3 nucleotides: TGTGCCAGCAGTGGGGGACAGGGGGCGAGGGGCTACACCTTC.

J is TRBJ1-1 and V is TRBV9; D may be TRBD1 (6 bases). The V end lost 0 bases, the J end lost 4 bases, and 16 bases lay between the germline ends. This CDR3 is 16 amino acids long. Germline V gene lookup returns CDR1 SGDLS and CDR2 YYNGEE. CDR3 protein: CASSVGGRVGGTEAFF. The CDR3 bases are TGTGCCAGCAGCGTAGGGGGGCGCGTGGGCGGCACTGAAGCTTTCTTT.

The chain uses TRBV27 and TRBJ2-7, with D hard to call. The V end was cut by 0 bases, the J end by 1 base, with 10 bases between. The CDR3 contains 15 residues. From germline, CDR1 is MNHEY and CDR2 SMNVEV (reference sequence). The CDR3 DNA sequence: TGTGCCAGCAGTTTATCGGCGGCCTCTTCCTACGAGCAGTACTTC. Its translation is CASSLSAASSYEQYF.